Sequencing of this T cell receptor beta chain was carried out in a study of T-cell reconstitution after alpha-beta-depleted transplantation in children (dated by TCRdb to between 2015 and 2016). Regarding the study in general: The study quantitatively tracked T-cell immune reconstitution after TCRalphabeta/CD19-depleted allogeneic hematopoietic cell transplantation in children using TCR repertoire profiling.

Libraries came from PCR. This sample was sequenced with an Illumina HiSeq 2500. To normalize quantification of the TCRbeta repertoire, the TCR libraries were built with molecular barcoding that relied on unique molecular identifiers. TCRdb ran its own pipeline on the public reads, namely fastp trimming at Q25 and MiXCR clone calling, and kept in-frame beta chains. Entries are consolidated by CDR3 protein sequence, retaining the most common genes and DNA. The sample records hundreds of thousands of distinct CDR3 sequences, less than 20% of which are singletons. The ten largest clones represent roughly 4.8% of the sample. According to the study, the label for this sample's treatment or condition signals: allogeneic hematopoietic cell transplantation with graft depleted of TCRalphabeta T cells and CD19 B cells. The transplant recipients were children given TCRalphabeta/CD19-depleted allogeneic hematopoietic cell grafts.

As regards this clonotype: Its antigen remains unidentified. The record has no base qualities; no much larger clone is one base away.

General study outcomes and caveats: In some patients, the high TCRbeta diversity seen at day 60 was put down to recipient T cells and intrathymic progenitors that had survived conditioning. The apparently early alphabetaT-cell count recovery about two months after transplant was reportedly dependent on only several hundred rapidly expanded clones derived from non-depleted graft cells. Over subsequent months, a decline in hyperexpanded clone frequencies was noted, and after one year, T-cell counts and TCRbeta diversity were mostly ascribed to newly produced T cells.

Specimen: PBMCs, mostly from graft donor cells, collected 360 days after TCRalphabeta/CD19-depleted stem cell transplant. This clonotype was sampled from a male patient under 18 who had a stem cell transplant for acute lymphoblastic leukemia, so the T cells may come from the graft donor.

The DNA sequence is TGTGCCAGCAGCCAAGATCCGGAGGGGGGGCCAGAAAGTTCTGGAAACACCATATATTTT. It specifies CASSQDPEGGPESSGNTIYF. The rearranged segments are TRBV4-2 and TRBJ1-3; a tentative D call is TRBD1 (6 bases match). CDR1 is given as LGHNA and CDR2 as YNFKEQ, both from the germline V gene. V is pared back by 0 bases and J by 1 base, with 22 bases lying between the germline termini. The CDR3 spans 20 residues, from the cysteine through the phenylalanine. Solely the CDR3 DNA is kept, with 60 bases framed from the first base.